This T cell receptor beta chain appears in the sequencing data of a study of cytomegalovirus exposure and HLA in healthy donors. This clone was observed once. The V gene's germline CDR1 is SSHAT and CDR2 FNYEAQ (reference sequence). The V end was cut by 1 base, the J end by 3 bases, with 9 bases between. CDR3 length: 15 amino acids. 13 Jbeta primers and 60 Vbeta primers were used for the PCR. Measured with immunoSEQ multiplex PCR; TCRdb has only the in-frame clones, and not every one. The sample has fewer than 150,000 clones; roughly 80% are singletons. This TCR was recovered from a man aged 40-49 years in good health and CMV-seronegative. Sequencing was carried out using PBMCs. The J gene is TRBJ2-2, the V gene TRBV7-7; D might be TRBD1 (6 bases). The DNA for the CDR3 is TGTGCCAGCAGCTTAGACAGGGCCGACACCGGGGAGCTGTTTTTT. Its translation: CASSLDRADTGELFF.